This TCR beta chain was captured in a study of blood T cell repertoires in COVID-19. Overall study context: T cells, B-cell-depleted T cells, or PBMCs provided the cDNA or gDNA that served as material.

CDR1 and CDR2 (germline): SGHTA, FQGNSA. This CDR3 contains 14 residues. Trimming removed 5 bases from V and 7 bases from J; junction bases left unmatched: 7. In the authors' workflow: It was from reference gene primer amplification that nucleated cell counts were estimated. Only in-frame clones appear in the TCRdb table, and some are missing; sequencing was by immunoSEQ multiplex PCR. From that table come the V and J calls and clone size; the DNA was used to work out D and trimming. The repertoire holds about 670,000 clones, with 90% as singletons. Remarks on this clone: Different DNA sequences within this sample yield the same CDR3.

Source material: peripheral blood. The clonotype originates from a woman between 18 and 29 years old with acute or convalescent COVID-19. The chain has TRBV7-2 and TRBJ2-1; TRBD2 agrees at 8 bases. Written as DNA, the CDR3 is TGTGCCAGCAGCCTGGAGCGGGGGAGGAATGAGCAGTTCTTC. Amino acid sequence: CASSLERGRNEQFF. The full variable domain, its missing parts supplied by reference TRBV7-2 and TRBJ2-1, is GAGVSQSPSNKVTEKGKDVELRCDPISGHTALYWYRQSLGQGLEFLIYFQGNSAPDKSGLPSDRFSAERTGGSVSTLTIQRTQQEDSAVYLCASSLERGRNEQFFGPGTRLTVL.